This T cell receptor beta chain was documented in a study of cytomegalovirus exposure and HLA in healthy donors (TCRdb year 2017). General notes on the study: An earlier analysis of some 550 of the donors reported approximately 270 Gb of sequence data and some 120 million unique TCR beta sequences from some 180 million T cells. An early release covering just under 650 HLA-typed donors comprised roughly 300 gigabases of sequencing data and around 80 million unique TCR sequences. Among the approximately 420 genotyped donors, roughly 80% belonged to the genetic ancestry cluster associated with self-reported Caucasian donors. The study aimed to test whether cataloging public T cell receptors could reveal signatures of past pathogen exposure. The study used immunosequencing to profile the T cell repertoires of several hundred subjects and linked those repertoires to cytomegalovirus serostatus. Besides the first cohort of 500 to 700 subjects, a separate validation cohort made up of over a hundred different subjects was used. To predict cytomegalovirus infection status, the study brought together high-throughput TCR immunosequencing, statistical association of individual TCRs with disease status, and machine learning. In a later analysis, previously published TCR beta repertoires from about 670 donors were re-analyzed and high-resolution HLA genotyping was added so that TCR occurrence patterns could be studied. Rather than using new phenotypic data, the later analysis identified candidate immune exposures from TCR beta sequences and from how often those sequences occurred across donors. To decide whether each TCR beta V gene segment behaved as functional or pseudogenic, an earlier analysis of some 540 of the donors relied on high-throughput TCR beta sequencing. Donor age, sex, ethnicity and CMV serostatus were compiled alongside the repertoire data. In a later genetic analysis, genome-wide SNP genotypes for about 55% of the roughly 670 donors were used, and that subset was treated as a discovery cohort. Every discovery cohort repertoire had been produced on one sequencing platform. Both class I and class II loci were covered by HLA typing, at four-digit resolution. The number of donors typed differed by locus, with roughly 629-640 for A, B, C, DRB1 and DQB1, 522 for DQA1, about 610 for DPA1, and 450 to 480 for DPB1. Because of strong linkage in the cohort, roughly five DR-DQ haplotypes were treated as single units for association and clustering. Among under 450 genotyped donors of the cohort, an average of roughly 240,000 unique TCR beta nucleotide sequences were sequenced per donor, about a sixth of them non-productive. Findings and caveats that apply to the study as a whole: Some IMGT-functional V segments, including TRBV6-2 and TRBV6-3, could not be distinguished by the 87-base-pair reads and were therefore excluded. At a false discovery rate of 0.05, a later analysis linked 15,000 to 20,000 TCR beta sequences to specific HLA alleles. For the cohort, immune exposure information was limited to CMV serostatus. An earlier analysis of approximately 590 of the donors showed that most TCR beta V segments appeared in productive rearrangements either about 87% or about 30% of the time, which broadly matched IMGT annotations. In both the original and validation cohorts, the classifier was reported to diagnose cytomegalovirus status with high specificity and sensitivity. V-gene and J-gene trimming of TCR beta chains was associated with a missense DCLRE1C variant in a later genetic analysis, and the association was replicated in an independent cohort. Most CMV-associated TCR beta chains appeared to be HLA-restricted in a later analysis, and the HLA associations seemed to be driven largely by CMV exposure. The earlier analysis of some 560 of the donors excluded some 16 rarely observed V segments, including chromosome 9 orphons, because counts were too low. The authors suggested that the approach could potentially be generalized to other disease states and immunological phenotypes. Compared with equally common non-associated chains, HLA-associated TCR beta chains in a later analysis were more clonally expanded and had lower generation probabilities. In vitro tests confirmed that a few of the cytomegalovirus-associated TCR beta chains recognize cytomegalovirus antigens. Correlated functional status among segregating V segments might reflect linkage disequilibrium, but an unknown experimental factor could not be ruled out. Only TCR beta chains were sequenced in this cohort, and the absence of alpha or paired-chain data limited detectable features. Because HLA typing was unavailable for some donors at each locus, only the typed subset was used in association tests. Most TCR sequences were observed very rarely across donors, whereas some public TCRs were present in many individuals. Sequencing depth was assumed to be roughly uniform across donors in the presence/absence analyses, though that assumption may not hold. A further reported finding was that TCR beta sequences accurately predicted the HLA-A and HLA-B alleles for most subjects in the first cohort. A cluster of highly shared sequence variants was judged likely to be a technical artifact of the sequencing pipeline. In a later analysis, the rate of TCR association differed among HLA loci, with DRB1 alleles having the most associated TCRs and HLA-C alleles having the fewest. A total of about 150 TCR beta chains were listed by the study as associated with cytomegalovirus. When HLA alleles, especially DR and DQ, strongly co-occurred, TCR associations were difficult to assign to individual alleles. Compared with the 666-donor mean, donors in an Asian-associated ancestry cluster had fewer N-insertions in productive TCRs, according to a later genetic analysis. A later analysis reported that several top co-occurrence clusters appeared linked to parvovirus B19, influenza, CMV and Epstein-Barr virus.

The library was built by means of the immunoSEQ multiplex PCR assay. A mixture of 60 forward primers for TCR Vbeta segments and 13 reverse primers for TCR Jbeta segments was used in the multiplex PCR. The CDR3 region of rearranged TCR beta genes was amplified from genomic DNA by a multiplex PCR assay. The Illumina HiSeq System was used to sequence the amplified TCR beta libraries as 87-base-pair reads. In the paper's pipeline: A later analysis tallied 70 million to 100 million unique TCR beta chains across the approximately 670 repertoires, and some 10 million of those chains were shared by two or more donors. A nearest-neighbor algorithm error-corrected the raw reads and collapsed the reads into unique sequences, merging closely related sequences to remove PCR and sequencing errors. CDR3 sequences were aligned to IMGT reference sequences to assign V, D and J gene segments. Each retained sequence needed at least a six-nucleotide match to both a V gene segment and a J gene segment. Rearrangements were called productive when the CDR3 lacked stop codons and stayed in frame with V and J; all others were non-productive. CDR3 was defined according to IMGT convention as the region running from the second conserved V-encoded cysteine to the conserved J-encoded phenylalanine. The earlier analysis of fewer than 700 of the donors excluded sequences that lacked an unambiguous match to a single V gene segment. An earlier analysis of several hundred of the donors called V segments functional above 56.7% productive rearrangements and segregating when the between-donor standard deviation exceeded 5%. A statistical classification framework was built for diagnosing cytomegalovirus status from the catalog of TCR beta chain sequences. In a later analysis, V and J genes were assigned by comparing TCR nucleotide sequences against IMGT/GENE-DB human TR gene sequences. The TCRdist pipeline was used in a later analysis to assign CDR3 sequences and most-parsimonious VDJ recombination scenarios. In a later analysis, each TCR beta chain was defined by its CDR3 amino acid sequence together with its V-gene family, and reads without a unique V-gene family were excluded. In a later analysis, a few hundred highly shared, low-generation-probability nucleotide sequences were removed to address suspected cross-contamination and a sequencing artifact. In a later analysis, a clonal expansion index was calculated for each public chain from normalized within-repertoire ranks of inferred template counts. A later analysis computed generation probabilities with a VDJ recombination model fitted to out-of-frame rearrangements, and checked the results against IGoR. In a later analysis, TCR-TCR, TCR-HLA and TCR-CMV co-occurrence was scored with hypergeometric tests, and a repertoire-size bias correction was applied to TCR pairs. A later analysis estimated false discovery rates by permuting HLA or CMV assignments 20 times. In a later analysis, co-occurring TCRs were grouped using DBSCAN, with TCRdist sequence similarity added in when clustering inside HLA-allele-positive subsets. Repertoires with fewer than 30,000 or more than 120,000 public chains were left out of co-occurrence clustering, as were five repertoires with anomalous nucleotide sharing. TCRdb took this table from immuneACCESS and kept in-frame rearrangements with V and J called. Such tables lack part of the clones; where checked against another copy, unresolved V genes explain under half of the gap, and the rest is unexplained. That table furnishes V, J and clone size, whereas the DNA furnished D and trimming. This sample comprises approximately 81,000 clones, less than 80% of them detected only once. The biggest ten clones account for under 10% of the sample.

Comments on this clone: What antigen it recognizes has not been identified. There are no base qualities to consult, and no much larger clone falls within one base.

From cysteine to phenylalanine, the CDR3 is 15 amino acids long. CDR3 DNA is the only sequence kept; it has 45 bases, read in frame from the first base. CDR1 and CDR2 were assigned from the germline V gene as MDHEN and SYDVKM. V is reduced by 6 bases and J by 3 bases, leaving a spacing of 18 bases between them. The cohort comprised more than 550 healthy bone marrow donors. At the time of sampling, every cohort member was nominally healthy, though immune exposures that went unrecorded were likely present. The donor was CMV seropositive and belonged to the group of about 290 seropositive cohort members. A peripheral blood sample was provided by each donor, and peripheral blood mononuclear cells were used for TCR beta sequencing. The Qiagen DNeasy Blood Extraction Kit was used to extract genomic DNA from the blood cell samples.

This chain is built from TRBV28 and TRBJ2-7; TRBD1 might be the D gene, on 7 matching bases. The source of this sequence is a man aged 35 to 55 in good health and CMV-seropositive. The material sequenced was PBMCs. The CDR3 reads CASSTGPRGVYEQYF. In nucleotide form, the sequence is TGTGCCAGCAGCACCGGCCCCAGGGGGGTCTACGAGCAGTACTTC.